The 16 T cell receptor beta chains listed next were all sequenced from one sample in a study of identical twins. TCRdb analysed the 5' RACE reads with MiXCR anew, one entry per CDR3 protein. This sample has roughly 260,000 distinct CDR3 sequences, with 11% to 15% found just once. Specimen: memory (CD45RO+) T cells sorted from blood. The receptors originated from a woman younger than 30 in good health.

This clonotype was seen at least ten times. V is TRBV11-2 and J is TRBJ2-3; 9 bases align to TRBD1. The germline V gene has CDR1 SGHAT and CDR2 FQNNGV. V gave up 6 bases and J gave up 0 bases; unmatched junction bases: 13. The CDR3 extends over 18 amino acids. CDR3 DNA sequence: TGTGCCAGCAGTTCCCCGCTACAGGGGGCGAAGAGCACAGATACGCAGTATTTT. As protein: CASSSPLQGAKSTDTQYF.

This clonotype has just a few counts. The V and J genes are TRBV20-1 and TRBJ2-2; 7 bases are a match to TRBD2. Germline V lookup: CDR1 DFQATT, CDR2 SNEGSKA (reference sequence). CDR3 length equals 15 residues. J gave up 3 bases and V 4 bases, and 8 bases lay outside the gene matches. This CDR3 reads CSAMEGSGYTGELFF. The CDR3 DNA reads as TGCAGTGCTATGGAGGGTAGCGGGTACACCGGGGAGCTGTTTTTT.

The sample holds many counts of this clonotype. Here the CDR3 DNA reads TGTGCCACCAGCAGAGATGTGGACATTATTAACACTGAAGCTTTCTTT. This encodes CATSRDVDIINTEAFF. The chain links TRBV15 to TRBJ1-1, with a possible D match to TRBD1 (5 bases). V shed 0 bases and J shed 2 bases, with 13 bases lying between them. CDR1 and CDR2 from the germline V gene are LNHNV and YYDKDF (reference sequence). This CDR3 is built from 16 residues.

This chain uses TRBV10-3 with TRBJ1-1; D is unclear. The V end lost 3 bases, the J end lost 3 bases, and 11 bases lay between the germline ends. Germline CDR1 ENHRY, CDR2 SYGVKD. The CDR3 extends over 14 amino acids. DNA of the CDR3: TGTGCCATCAGTGAAGGGTATGGTTACACTGAAGCTTTCTTT. It specifies CAISEGYGYTEAFF.

This chain's CDR3 is CASGRQGRSGANVLTF. CDR3 DNA: TGTGCCAGCGGGAGGCAGGGGCGCTCTGGGGCCAACGTCCTGACTTTC. This chain joins TRBV27 and TRBJ2-6, with D perhaps matching TRBD1 or TRBD2 (6 bases each). Germline V gene data show CDR1 as MNHEY and CDR2 as SMNVEV (reference sequence). V was trimmed by 8 bases and J by 0 bases, leaving 14 bases between them. The CDR3 extends over 16 amino acids. The complete variable domain, with remaining parts taken from reference TRBV27 and TRBJ2-6, reads EAQVTQNPRYLITVTGKKLTVTCSQNMNHEYMSWYRQDPGLGLRQIYYSMNVEVTDKGDVPEGYKVSRKEKRNFPLILESPSPNQTSLYFCASGRQGRSGANVLTFGAGSRLTVL.

This clonotype has at least ten counts. This sequence joins TRBV10-3 and TRBJ2-3; 10 positions match TRBD2. The CDR3 runs to 17 residues. Germline trimming cut 3 bases from V and 5 bases from J; bases unmatched to any gene: 11. Germline V CDR1 and CDR2: ENHRY, SYGVKD. The CDR3 DNA sequence: TGTGCCATCAGTGATTTAAAGCGGGGGGGCCGTAAAGATACGCAGTATTTT. Amino acid sequence: CAISDLKRGGRKDTQYF.

This clonotype appeared a few times. The J gene is TRBJ2-3, the V gene TRBV12-3 or TRBV12-4; unclear D gene. Deletions cut 5 bases from V and 0 bases from J, with 24 bases between. CDR3 length equals 19 residues. The CDR3 is CASSLGVAAPGRSTDTQYF. CDR3 nucleotide sequence: TGTGCCAGCAGTCTCGGAGTTGCCGCCCCCGGACGTAGCACAGATACGCAGTATTTT.

This sequence joins TRBV4-1 and TRBJ2-3; possible D gene TRBD2, 6 bases. Trimming pared 0 bases from V and 2 bases from J, leaving 12 bases between. The CDR3 has 16 residues. Germline assignment: CDR1 MGHRA and CDR2 YSYEKL. CDR3 sequence reads: CASSQEGGVTTDTQYF. In DNA, the CDR3 is TGCGCCAGCAGCCAAGAAGGAGGGGTTACCACAGATACGCAGTATTTT.

This clonotype was observed many times. The genes are TRBV10-3 and TRBJ2-7; TRBD2 matches at 9 bases. Per the germline V gene, CDR1 is ENHRY and CDR2 is SYGVKD. There are 17 residues in the CDR3. V shed 0 bases and J 0 bases; nucleotides not matched to a gene: 6. Here the CDR3 DNA reads TGTGCCATCAGTGAGTCTACTAGCGGGCGTATCTCCTACGAGCAGTACTTC. Translated: CAISESTSGRISYEQYF.

The genes are TRBV20-1 and TRBJ1-1, with no clear D. Germline V gene sequence: CDR1 DFQATT, CDR2 SNEGSKA (reference sequence). The germline V and J ends were trimmed by 3 bases and 2 bases, with 13 bases remaining between them. The CDR3 extends over 14 amino acids. Here the CDR3 reads CSASLGPANTEAFF. In nucleotides, the CDR3 is TGCAGTGCTAGCCTTGGGCCAGCCAACACTGAAGCTTTCTTT.

In its sample, this clonotype was seen many times. The chain combines TRBV5-8 with TRBJ2-2, with 13 bases aligning to TRBD2. The V gene end was trimmed by 4 bases and the J gene end by 4 bases; junction bases not matched to a gene: 1. This CDR3 is built from 15 residues. Germline V gives CDR1 SGHTS, CDR2 YDEGEE. The CDR3 DNA reads TGTGCCAGCAGCCGACTAGCGGGAGGCACCGGGGAGCTGTTTTTT. This gives the protein CASSRLAGGTGELFF.

This clonotype was seen a handful of times. J is TRBJ1-5 and V is TRBV20-1; perhaps TRBD1 as D (5 bases). The V end lost 1 base, the J end lost 5 bases, and 12 bases lay between the germline ends. Germline V gives CDR1 DFQATT, CDR2 SNEGSKA (reference sequence). CDR3 length: 14 residues. The CDR3 spells CSARATGAHQPQHF. DNA for the CDR3: TGCAGTGCTAGAGCCACAGGAGCCCATCAGCCCCAGCATTTT.

The chain carries TRBV5-1 and TRBJ2-5; D is unclear. V was cut by 4 bases and J by 5 bases, with 12 bases left in between. CDR1 SGHRS and CDR2 YFSETQ come from the germline V gene. The CDR3 is 13 residues long. CDR3 coding DNA: TGCGCCAGCAGCCTATTATTGAGGGAGACCCAGTACTTC. Protein sequence: CASSLLLRETQYF.

This clonotype was recorded a few times. The CDR3 spells CASIPGQGTTQYF. The DNA for the CDR3 is TGTGCCAGCATCCCGGGACAAGGGACGACCCAGTACTTC. The V and J genes are TRBV28 and TRBJ2-5, with a possible D match to TRBD1 (6 bases). CDR3 length equals 13 residues. Trimming stripped 7 bases from V and 7 bases from J, with 16 bases between. Germline V CDR1 and CDR2: MDHEN, SYDVKM.

This clonotype was counted between two and nine times. The V and J genes are TRBV20-1 and TRBJ1-1; D not certain. This CDR3 is 14 amino acids long. V was cut by 6 bases and J by 5 bases, with 19 bases left in between. Germline assignment: CDR1 DFQATT and CDR2 SNEGSKA (reference sequence). CDR3 in amino acids: CSATEGRGETEAFF. CDR3 in DNA: TGCAGTGCGACGGAAGGGCGGGGTGAGACTGAAGCTTTCTTT.

About this clonotype: A read error is possible here, since a much larger clone lies one base away. The chain uses TRBV20-1 and TRBJ2-2; D remains ambiguous. The CDR3 is 13 residues long. The germline gives CDR1 DFQATT, CDR2 SNEGSKA (reference sequence). V gave up 1 base and J gave up 1 base, with 4 bases separating them. CDR3 bases: TGCAGTGCTAGAGCTTGGAACACCGGGGAGCTGTTTTTT. This codes for CSARAWNTGELFF.